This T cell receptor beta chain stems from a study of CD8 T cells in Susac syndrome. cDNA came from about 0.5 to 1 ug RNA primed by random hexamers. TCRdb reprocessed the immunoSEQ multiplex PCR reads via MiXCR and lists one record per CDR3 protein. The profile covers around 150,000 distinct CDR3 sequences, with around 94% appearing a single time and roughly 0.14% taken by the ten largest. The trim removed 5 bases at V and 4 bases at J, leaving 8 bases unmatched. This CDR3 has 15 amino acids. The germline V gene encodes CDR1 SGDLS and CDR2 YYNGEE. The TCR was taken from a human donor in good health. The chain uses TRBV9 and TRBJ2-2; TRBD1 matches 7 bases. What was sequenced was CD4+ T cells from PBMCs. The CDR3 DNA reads TGTGCCAGCAGTCGACAGGGTCGGAGCACCGGGGAGCTGTTTTTT. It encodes CASSRQGRSTGELFF.